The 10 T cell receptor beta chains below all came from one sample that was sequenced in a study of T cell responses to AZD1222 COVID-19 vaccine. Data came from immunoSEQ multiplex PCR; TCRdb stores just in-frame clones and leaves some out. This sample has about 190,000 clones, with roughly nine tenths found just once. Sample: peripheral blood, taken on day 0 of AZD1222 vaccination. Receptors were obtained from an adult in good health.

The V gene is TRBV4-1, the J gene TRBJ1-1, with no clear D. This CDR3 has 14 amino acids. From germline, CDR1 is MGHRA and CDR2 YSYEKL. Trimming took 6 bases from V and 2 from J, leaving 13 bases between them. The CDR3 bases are TGCGCCAGCAGGAAGTACGGCGGAAACACTGAAGCTTTCTTT. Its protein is CASRKYGGNTEAFF.

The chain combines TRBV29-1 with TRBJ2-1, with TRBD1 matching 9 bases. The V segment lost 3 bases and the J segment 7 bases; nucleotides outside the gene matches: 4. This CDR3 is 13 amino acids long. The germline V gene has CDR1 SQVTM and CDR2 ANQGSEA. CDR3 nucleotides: TGCAGCGTTGAGCGGGACAGGGTAAATGAGCAGTTCTTC. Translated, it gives CSVERDRVNEQFF.

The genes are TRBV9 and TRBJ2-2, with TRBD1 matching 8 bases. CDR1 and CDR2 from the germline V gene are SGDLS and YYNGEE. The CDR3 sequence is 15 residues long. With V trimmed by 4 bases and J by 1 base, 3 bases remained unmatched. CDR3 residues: CASSPGTGNTGELFF. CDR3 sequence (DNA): TGTGCCAGCAGCCCGGGGACAGGGAACACCGGGGAGCTGTTTTTT.

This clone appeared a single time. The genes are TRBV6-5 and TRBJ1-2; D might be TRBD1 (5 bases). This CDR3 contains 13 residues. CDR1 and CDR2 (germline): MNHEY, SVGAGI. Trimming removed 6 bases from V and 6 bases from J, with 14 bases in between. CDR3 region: CASRGYSGDGYTF. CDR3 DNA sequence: TGTGCCAGCAGGGGATATTCGGGGGATGGCTACACCTTC.

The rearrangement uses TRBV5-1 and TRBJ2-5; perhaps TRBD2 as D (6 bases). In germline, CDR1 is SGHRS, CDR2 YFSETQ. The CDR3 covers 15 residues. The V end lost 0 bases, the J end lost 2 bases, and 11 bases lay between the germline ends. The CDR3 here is CASSLGRRGQETQYF. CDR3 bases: TGCGCCAGCAGCTTGGGTCGGCGGGGACAAGAGACCCAGTACTTC.

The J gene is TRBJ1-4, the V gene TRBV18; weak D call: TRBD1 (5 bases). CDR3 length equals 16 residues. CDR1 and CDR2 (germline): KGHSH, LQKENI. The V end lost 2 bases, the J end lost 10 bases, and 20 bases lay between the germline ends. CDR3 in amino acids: CASSPSPQAGLVKLFF. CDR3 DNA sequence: TGTGCCAGCTCACCAAGTCCACAGGCAGGCCTAGTAAAACTGTTTTTT.

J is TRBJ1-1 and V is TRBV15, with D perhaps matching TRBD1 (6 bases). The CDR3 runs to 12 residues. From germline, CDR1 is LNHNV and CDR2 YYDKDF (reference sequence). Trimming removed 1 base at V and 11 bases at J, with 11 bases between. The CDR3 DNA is TGTGCCACCAGCAGAGCCAACAGGGTCGCTTTCTTT. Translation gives CATSRANRVAFF.

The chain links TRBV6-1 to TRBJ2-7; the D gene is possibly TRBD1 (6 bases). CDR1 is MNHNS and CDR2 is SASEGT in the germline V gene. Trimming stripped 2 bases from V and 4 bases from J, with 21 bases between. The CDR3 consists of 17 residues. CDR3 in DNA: TGTGCCAGCAGTGAACTGTATCAGGGGCCGGAGCTGTACGAGCAGTACGTC. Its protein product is CASSELYQGPELYEQYV.

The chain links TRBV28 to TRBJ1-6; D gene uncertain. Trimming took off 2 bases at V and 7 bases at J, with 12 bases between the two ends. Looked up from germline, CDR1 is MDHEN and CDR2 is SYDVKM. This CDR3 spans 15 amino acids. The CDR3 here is CASSLLRQLNSPLHF. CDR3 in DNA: TGTGCCAGCAGTTTACTCCGGCAGCTAAATTCACCCCTCCACTTT.

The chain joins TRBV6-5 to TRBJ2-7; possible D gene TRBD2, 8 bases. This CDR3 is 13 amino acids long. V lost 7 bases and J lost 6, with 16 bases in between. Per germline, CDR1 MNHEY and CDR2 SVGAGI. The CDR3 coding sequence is TGTGCCAGCACCCCGGGAGGGGGCGGCGAGCAGTACTTC. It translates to CASTPGGGGEQYF.